This T cell receptor (beta chain) was observed in a study of cytomegalovirus exposure and HLA in healthy donors. The length of the CDR3 is 13 residues. V shed 11 bases and J shed 2 bases, with 13 bases lying between them. The germline CDR1 and CDR2 sequences are MNHNS and SASEGT. Researchers ran the PCR with 60 Vbeta and 13 Jbeta primers. Original methodology: Later, an analysis found 65 million to 85 million unique TCR beta chains, and about 9.9 million of these were shared. TCRdb's table, derived via immunoSEQ multiplex PCR, lists solely in-frame clones and lacks some. V and J calls and clone size are as listed in that table; D and trimming were resolved from the DNA. The table includes over 100,000 clones, 64% detected once.

The receptor was derived from a woman between 40 and 50 years old in good health and CMV-seronegative. Source material: PBMCs. This chain joins TRBV6-1 and TRBJ1-5; D remains ambiguous. The CDR3 sequence: CAAVTVGNQPQHF. In nucleotides, the CDR3 is TGTGCCGCGGTAACCGTGGGCAATCAGCCCCAGCATTTT.